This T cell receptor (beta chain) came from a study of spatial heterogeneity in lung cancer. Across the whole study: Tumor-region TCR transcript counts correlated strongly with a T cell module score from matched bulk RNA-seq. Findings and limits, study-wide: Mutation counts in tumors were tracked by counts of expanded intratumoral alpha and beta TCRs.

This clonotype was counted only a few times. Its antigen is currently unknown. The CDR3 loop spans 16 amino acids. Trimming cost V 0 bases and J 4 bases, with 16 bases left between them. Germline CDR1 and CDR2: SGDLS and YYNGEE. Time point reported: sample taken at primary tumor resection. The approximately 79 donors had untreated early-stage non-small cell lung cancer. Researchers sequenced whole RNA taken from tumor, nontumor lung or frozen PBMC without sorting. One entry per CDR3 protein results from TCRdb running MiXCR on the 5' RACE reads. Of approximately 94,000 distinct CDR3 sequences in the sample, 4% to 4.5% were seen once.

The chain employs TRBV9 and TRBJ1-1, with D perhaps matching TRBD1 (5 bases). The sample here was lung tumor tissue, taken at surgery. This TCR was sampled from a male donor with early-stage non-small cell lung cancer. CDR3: CASSVAQGMGGTEAFF. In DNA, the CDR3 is TGTGCCAGCAGCGTAGCTCAGGGAATGGGGGGCACTGAAGCTTTCTTT. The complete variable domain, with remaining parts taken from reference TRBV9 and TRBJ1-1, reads DSGVTQTPKHLITATGQRVTLRCSPRSGDLSVYWYQQSLDQGLQFLIQYYNGEERAKGNILERFSAQQFPDLHSELNLSSLELGDSALYFCASSVAQGMGGTEAFFGQGTRLTVV.